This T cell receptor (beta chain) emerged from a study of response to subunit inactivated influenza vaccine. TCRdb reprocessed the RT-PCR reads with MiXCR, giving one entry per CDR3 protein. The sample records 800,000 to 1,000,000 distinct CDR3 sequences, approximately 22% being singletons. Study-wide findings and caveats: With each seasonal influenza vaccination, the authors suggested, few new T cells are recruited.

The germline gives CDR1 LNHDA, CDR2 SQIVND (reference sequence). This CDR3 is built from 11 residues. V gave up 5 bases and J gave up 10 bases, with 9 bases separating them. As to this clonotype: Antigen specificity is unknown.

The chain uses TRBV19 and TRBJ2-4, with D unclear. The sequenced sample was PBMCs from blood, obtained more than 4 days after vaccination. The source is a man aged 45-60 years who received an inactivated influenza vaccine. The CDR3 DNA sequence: TGTGCCAGTAGTTACGGAGAAATTCAGTACTTC. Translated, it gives CASSYGEIQYF. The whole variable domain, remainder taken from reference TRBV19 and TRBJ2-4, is DGGITQSPKYLFRKEGQNVTLSCEQNLNHDAMYWYRQDPGQGLRLIYYSQIVNDFQKGDIAEGYSVSREKKESFPLTVTSAQKNPTAFYLCASSYGEIQYFGAGTRLSVL.